This T cell receptor (beta chain) stems from a study of OX40 agonist ivuxolimab in advanced cancers. Across the whole study: Dosing consisted of intravenous ivuxolimab at 0.01 to 10 mg/kg every 2 weeks.

Produced via immunoSEQ multiplex PCR; TCRdb's table is partial and in-frame only. The top ten clones hold 5.1% of a sample with 40,000 to 45,000 clones, less than 90% of them seen once. Between the trimmed V and J ends, which lost 4 bases and 1 base, there was a span of 16 bases. Germline CDR1 is GTSNPN and CDR2 is SVGIG (reference sequence). This CDR3 is built from 15 residues. This receptor was obtained from an adult with an advanced solid tumor such as melanoma, head and neck, liver or kidney cancer. Sequences were derived from CD4+ or CD8+ T cells sorted from blood, sampled in a trial of the OX40 agonist ivuxolimab. This chain joins TRBV30 and TRBJ1-1; D might be TRBD1 (5 bases). As DNA, the CDR3 is TGTGCCTGGATCAAACGGGCCGGGGGGAACACTGAAGCTTTCTTT. The encoded protein is CAWIKRAGGNTEAFF. Combining the CDR3 with reference TRBV30 and TRBJ1-1 gives the whole variable domain SQTIHQWPATLVQPVGSPLSLECTVEGTSNPNLYWYRQAAGRGLQLLFYSVGIGQISSEVPQNLSASRPQDRQFILSSKKLLLSDSGFYLCAWIKRAGGNTEAFFGQGTRLTVV.